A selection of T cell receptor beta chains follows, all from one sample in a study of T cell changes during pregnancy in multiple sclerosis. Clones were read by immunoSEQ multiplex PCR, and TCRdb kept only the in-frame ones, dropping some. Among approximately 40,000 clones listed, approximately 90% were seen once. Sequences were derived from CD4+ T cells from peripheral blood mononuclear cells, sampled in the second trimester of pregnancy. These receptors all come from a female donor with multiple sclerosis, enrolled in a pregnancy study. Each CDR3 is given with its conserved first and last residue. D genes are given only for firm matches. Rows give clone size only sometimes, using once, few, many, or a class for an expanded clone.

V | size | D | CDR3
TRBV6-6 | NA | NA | CASSYPHRDSQETQYF
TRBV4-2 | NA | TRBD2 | CASSPPTSGMADTQYF
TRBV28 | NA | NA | CASSFRAGTQYF
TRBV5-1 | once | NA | CASSLSGHSTDTQYF
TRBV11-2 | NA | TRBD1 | CASSWTGAGNTEAFF
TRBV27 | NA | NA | CASSFTETAVYEQYF
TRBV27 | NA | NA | CASSFASPNTEAFF
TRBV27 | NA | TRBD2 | CASSDRGQGLAGAPYEQYF
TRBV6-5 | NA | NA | CASSHTGPAPDTQYF
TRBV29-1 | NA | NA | CSVKQGSAYNEQFF
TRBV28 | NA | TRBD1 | CASRNRGFRAFF
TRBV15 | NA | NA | CATSRDLVESGYTF
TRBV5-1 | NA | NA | CASSLTGHTEAFF
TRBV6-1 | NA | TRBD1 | CAGRQGALNTEAFF
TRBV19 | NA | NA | CASSLTETYEQYF
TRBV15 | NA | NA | CATSRSSGLQYYNEQFF
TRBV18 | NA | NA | CASSPRSGGGEQYF
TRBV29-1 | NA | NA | CSVDRSGVNNEQFF
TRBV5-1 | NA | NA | CASSLVTRGSYNEQFF
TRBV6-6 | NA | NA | CASLGSGEQYF
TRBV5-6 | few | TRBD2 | CASSLPSGRWDTQYF
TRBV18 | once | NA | CASSGGDTQYF
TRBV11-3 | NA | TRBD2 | CASSLGDETSGAYNEQFF
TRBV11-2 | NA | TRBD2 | CASSWIRLAASSYEQYF
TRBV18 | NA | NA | CASSPRGSSYEQYF
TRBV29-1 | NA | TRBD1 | CSVAASGGYGYTF
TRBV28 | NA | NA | CASSFQGTPYEQYF
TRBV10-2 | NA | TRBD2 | CASSDLFLGGTYTDTQYF
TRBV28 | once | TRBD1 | CASSFLPGQGAPVAKNIQYF
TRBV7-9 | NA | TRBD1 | CASSQQNRGLVETKEAFF
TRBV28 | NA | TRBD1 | CASSQIKGQAYEQYF
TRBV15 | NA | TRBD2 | CATSRVVSGSNEQYF
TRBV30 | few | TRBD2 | CAWRLAGVGELFF
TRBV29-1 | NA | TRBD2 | CSVEGTSGSGEQFF
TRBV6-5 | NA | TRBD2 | CASSYSLAGGTYEQYF
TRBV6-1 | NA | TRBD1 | CASNPDRGEKLFF
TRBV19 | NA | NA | CASTPRGGTYEQYF
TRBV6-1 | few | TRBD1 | CASSKGVGTGTFEQYF
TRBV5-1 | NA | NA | CASSLGQSGHSPLHF
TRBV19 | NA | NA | CASSRDEQGNEQYF
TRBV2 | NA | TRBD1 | CASQKQGAGDYGYTF
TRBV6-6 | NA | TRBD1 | CASSGTGVNEAFF
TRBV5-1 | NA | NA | CASSLGLAQEQFF
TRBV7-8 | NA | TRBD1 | CASSLGTGTGNQPQHF
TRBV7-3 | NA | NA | CASSLSSRINEQFF
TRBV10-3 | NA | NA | CAISKDGDYGYTF